This TCR beta chain is drawn from a study of beta chain features in type 1 diabetes. The isolated RNA, all of it, was reverse transcribed, so expressed TCRB transcripts were what got sequenced. Roughly 3.4 million reads per sample on average were obtained from naive, central memory and regulatory T cell samples. Only in-frame clones appear in the TCRdb table, and some are missing; sequencing was by immunoSEQ multiplex PCR. The sample includes some 150,000 clones, roughly 7.2% of them seen just once. CDR1 and CDR2 (germline): MNHNY, SVGAGI (reference sequence). The V gene lost 11 bases and the J gene lost 7 bases, with 17 bases spanning the gap. The CDR3 length is 12 residues.

The material sequenced was central memory CD4+ T cells from blood. The genes are TRBV6-6 and TRBJ1-1; D call uncertain. The sequence derives from a young woman in good health. The CDR3 DNA reads as TGTGCCGGATCGAGCACTACTCATGAAGCTTTCTTT. Its protein is CAGSSTTHEAFF.